This T cell receptor (beta chain) was captured by sequencing in a study of human T cells and chemical hapten exposure. Study-wide context: Predominantly women, the patients had alopecia areata, totalis or universalis. TCR yields differed between samples (mainly from small differences in pooled library volume).

MiXCR was run by TCRdb on the RACE reads, yielding one entry per CDR3 protein. Here the sample spans under 200,000 distinct CDR3 sequences, 28% being singletons. The CDR3 spans 14 residues. Germline loops: CDR1 MNHNY, CDR2 SVGAGI (reference sequence). V dropped 6 bases and J dropped 0 bases, with 8 bases sitting between them. Time point described: patch test 3, about 24 weeks after DPC sensitization. Treatment denoted: therapeutic diphenylcyclopropenone sensitization with weekly scalp DPC. The TCR sequence derives from a woman under 30 with alopecia areata. Some clones in this sample may be carry-over from other donors' samples. The source material was whole blood, sampled in connection with sensitization to the hapten diphenylcyclopropenone (DPC). J is TRBJ1-4 and V is TRBV6-6; no reliable D call. The CDR3 sequence: CASSKKTTNEKLFF. The DNA of the CDR3 is TGTGCCAGCAGCAAAAAGACAACTAATGAAAAACTGTTTTTT.